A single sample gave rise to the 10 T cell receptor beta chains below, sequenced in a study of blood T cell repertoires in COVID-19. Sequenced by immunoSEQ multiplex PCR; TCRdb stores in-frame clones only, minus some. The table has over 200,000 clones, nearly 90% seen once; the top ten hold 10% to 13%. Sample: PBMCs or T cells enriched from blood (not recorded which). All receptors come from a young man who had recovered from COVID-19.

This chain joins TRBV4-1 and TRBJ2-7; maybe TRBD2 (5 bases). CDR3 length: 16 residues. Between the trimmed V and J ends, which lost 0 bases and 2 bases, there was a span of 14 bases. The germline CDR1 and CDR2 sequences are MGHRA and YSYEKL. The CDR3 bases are TGCGCCAGCAGCCAAGATTGGAGGACCATCCCCTACGAGCAGTACTTC. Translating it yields CASSQDWRTIPYEQYF.

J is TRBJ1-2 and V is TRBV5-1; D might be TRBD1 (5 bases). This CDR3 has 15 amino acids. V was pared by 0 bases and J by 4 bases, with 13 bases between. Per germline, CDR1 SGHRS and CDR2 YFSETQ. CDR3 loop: CASSLEGVGSYGYTF. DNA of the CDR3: TGCGCCAGCAGCTTGGAAGGGGTGGGGTCCTATGGCTACACCTTC.

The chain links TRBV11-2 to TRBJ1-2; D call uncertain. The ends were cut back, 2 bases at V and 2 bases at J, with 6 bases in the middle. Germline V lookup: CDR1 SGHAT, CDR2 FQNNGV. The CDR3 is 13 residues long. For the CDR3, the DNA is TGTGCCAGCAGCTTAATACGGAACTATGGCTACACCTTC. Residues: CASSLIRNYGYTF.

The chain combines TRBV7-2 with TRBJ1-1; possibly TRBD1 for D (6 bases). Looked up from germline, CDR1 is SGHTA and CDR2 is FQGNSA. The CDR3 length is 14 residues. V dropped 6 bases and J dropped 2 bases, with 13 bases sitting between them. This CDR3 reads CASRKGQLNTEAFF. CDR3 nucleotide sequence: TGTGCCAGCAGAAAAGGACAGCTAAACACTGAAGCTTTCTTT.

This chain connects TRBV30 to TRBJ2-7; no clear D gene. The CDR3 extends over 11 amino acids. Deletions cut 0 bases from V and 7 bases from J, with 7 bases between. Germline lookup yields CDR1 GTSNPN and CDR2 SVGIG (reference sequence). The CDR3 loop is CAWSVLREQYF. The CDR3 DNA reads TGTGCCTGGAGTGTACTACGAGAGCAGTACTTC. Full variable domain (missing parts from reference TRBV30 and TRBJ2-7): SQTIHQWPATLVQPVGSPLSLECTVEGTSNPNLYWYRQAAGRGLQLLFYSVGIGQISSEVPQNLSASRPQDRQFILSSKKLLLSDSGFYLCAWSVLREQYFGPGTRLTVT.

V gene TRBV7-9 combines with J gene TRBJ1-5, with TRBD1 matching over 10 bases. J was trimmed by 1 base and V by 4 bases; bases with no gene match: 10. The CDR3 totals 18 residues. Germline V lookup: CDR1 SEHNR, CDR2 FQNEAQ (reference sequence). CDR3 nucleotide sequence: TGTGCCAGCAGCTCAGATCGACAGGGGGCTATAAGCAATCAGCCCCAGCATTTT. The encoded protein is CASSSDRQGAISNQPQHF. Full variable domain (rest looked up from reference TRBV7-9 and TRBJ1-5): DTGVSQNPRHKITKRGQNVTFRCDPISEHNRLYWYRQTLGQGPEFLTYFQNEAQLEKSRLLSDRFSAERPKGSFSTLEIQRTEQGDSAMYLCASSSDRQGAISNQPQHFGDGTRLSIL.

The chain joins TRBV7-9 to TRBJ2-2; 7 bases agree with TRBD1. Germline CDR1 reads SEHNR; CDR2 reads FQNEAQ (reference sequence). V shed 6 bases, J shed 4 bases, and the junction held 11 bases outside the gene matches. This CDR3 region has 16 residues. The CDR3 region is CASSLSRDRGTGELFF. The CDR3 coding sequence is TGTGCCAGCAGTCTAAGCCGGGACAGAGGCACCGGGGAGCTGTTTTTT.

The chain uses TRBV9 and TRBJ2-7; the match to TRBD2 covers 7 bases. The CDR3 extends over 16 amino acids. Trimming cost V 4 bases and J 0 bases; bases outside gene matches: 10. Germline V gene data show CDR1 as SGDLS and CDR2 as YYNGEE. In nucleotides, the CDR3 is TGTGCCAGCAGCACCTCGTCCGGGACTAACTCCTACGAGCAGTACTTC. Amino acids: CASSTSSGTNSYEQYF.

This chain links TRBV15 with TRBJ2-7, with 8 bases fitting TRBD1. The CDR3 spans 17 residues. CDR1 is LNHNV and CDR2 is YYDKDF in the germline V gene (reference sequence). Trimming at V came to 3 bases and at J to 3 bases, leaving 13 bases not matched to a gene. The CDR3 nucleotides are TGTGCCACCAGCAGCGGCAGGGGGCTTAATAGCTTCTACGAGCAGTACTTC. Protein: CATSSGRGLNSFYEQYF.

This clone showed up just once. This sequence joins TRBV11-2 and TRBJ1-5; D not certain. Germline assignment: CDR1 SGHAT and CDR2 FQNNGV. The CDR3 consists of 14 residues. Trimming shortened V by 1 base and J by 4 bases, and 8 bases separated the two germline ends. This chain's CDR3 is CASSLGVRNQPQHF. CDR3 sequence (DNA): TGTGCCAGCAGCTTAGGTGTCAGAAATCAGCCCCAGCATTTT. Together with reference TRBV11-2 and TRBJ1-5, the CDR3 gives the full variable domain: EAGVAQSPRYKIIEKRQSVAFWCNPISGHATLYWYQQILGQGPKLLIQFQNNGVVDDSQLPKDRFSAERLKGVDSTLKIQPAKLEDSAVYLCASSLGVRNQPQHFGDGTRLSIL.